This is a list of T cell receptor beta chains from one sample in a study of regulatory T cells in long-lasting Graves disease. TCRdb itself ran the multiplex PCR reads through MiXCR, one entry per CDR3 protein. The data show 400,000 to 450,000 distinct CDR3 sequences, more than 12% seen once. This same sample was also part of a study on T cells in Graves' hyperthyroidism and ophthalmopathy.

This specimen consisted of peripheral blood mononuclear cells (PBMCs), obtained at new diagnosis, from a patient treated with antithyroid drugs. The receptors come from a woman aged 25 to 45 with Graves disease. CDR3s leave out the opening cysteine and the closing phenylalanine or tryptophan. The order of the fields is V gene, J gene, CDR3 protein.

TRBV6-1	TRBJ1-5	ATQPGLHQPQH
TRBV5-1	TRBJ2-7	ASSPHRGVRHEQY
TRBV4-1	TRBJ2-1	ASSQVGGDYNEQF
TRBV5-5	TRBJ2-2	ASSLEGWVGELF
TRBV7-3	TRBJ2-3	ASSLKRATEADTQY
TRBV29-1	TRBJ2-3	SVGPRRGLAGNTQY
TRBV20-1	TRBJ1-1	SARDMEGSSNTEAF
TRBV10-3	TRBJ2-1	AISEVPGRGGTYNEQF
TRBV7-9	TRBJ2-7	ASSLGGSRSYEQY
TRBV20-1	TRBJ1-5	SARGLIGGNQPQH
TRBV7-9	TRBJ1-2	AIGTGAALYGYT
TRBV19	TRBJ1-1	ASMGQGGTEAF
TRBV7-9	TRBJ2-1	ASGLTSGSYEQF
TRBV20-1	TRBJ2-2	SARGLAVTGELF
TRBV6-2/TRBV6-3	TRBJ2-5	ASSDRREGKETQY
TRBV19	TRBJ2-7	ASSISGEAPYEQY
TRBV7-8	TRBJ2-2	ASILLQVTGELF
TRBV29-1	TRBJ2-7	SVAGPVPPYEQY
TRBV5-4	TRBJ2-7	ASTRQGYYEQY
TRBV30	TRBJ2-2	AWSVFFSGSGGELF
TRBV19	TRBJ2-7	ASSGLVAYEQY
TRBV7-9	TRBJ1-2	ASSHLHGRDYGYT
TRBV6-2/TRBV6-3	TRBJ1-1	ASSYPLQNTEAF
TRBV7-2	TRBJ2-5	ASSSIDTVSTQY
TRBV7-9	TRBJ2-4	ASSPTPSAGLAKNIQY
TRBV13	TRBJ1-4	ASSLGGEGQNEKLF
TRBV4-2	TRBJ2-7	ASSQDGWREASYEQY
TRBV5-6	TRBJ1-2	ASSPGTGIYNGYT
TRBV3-1	TRBJ2-1	ASSRLLAGGGNEQF
TRBV11-2	TRBJ1-4	ASSLEGLANEKLF